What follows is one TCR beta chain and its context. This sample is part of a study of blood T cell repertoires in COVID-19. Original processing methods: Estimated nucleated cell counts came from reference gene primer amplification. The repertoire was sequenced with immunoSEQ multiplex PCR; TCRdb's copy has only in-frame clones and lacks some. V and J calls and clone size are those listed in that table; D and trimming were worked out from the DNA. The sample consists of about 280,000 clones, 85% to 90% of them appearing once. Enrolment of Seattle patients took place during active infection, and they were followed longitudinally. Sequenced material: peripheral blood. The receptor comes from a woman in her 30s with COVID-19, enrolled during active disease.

This chain's CDR3 is CASSLRDNSYNSPLHF. CDR3 bases: TGTGCCAGCAGCTTACGGGACAACTCCTATAATTCACCCCTCCACTTT. J is TRBJ1-6 and V is TRBV11-2; the D gene is possibly TRBD1 (6 bases). V gave up 2 bases and J gave up 0 bases, with 8 bases separating them. The germline gives CDR1 SGHAT, CDR2 FQNNGV. The CDR3 spans 16 residues.